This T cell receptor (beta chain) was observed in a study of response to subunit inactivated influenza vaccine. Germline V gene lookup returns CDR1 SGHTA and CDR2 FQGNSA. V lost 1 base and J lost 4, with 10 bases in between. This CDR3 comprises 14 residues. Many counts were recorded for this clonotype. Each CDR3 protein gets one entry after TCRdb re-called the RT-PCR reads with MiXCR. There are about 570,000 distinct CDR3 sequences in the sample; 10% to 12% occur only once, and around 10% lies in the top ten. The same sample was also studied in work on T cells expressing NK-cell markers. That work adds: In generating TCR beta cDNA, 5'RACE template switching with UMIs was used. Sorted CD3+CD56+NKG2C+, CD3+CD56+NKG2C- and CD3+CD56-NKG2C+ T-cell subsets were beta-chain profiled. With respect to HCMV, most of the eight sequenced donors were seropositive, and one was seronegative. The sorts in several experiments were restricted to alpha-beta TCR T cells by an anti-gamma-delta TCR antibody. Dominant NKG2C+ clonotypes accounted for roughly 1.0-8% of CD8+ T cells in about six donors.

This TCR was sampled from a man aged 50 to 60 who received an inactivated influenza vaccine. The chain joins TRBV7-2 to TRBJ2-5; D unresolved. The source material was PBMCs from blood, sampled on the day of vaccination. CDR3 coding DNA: TGTGCCAGCAGCTTAGACGGGTTCCTAGAGACCCAGTACTTC. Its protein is CASSLDGFLETQYF.